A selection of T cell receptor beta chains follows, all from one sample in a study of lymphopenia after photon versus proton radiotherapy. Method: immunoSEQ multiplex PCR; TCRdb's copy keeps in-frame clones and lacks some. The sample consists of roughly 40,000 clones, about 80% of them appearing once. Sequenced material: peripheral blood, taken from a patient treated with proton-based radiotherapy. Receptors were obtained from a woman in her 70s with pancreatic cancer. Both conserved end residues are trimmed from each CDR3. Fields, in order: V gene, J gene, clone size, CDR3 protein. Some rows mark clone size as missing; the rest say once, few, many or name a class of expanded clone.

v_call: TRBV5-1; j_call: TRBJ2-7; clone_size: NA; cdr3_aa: ASSPTVRQGVGGLEQY
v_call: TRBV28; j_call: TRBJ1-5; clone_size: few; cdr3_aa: ASSLKGGQPQH
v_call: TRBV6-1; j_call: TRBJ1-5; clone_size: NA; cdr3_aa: ASRERLSNQPQH
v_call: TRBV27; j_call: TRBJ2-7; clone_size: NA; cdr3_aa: ASSYEKGSREQY
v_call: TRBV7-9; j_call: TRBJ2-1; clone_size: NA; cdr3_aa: ASSLLGTSGLNEQF
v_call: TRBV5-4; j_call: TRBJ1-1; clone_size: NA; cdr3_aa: ASSLEKDRREAF
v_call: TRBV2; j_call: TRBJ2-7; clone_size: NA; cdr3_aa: ASRIGLDYEQY
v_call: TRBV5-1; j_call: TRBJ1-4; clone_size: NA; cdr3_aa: ASSEGGNEKLF
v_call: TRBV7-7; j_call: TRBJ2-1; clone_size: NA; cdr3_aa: ASSLEGQTTYNEQF
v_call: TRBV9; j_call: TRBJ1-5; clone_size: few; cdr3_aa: ASSDRDRGNSNQPQH
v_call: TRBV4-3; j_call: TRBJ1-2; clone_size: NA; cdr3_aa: ASSQGDGFYGYT
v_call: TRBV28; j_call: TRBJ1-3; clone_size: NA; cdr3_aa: ASSLLARGDTIY
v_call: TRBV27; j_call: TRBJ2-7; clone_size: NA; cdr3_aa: ASRGQGLDEQY
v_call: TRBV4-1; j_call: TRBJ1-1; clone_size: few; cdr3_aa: ASSQFLVNTEAF
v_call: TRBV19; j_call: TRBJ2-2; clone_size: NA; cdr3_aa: ASSLVDNTGELF
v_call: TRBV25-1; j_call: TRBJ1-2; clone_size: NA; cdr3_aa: ASSPPGQGAMGHT
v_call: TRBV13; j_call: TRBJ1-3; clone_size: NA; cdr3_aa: ASSSGERNTIY
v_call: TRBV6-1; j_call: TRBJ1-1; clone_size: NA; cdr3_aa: ASSVGGRWGTDTEAF
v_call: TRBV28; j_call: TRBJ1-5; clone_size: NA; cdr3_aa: ASSLARGSQPQH
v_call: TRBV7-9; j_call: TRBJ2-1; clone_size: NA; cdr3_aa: ASSLAGTLHNEQF
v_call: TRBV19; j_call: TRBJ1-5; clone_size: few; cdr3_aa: ASNPNRGRNQPQH
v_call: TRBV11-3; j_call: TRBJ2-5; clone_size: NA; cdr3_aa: ASSLPTEETQY
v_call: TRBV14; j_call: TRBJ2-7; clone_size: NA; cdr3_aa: ASSQGLAGIYEQY
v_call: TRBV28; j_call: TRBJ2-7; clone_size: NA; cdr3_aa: ASNPGTSGTEQY
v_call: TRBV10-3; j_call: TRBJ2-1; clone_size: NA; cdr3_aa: AISEGGGTSGGNEQF
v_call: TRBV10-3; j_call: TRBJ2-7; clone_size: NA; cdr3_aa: AISAEGTGEQY
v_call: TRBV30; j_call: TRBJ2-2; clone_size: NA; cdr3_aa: AWSRRGTVNTGELF
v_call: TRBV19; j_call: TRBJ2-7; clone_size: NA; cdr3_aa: ASSIPGQSYEQY
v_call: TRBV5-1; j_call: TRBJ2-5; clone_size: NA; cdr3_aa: ASTGNQETQY
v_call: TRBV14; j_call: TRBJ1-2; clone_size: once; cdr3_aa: ASSQEGQGAIYGYT
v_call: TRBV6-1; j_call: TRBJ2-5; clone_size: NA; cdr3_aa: ASKTGQETQY
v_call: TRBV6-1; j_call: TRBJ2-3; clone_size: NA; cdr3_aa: ASSDAGGGGTDTQY
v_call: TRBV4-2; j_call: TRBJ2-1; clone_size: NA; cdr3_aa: ASLAGGDNEQF
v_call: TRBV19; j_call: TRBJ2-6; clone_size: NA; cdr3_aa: ASSQQTSGANVLT
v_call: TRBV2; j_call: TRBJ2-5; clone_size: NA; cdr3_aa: ASSEASGLAGVVN
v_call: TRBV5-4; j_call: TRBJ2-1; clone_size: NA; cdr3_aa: ASSLARGNEQF
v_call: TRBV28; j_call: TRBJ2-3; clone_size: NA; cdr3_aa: ASSSGTSGSISTDTQY
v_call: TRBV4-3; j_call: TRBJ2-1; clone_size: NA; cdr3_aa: ASSQELAPSGYNEQF
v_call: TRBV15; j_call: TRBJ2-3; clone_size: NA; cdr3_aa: ATSTYTGTDTQY
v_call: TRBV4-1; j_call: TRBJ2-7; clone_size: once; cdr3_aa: ASSQGTSGLYEQY
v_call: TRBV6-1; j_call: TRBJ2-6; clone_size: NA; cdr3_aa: ASSETAGGFGANVLT
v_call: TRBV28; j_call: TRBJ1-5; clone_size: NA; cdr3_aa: ASSPGQAAPQH
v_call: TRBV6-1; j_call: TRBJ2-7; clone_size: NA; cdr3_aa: ASSGQGTAPYEQY
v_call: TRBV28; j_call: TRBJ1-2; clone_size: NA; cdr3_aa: ASSLRDYGYT
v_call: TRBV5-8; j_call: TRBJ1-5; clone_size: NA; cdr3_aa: ASSFSDSNQPQH
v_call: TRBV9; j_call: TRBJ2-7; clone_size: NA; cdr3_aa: ASSVGGRQGADEQY
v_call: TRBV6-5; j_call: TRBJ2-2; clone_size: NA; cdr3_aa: ASSYRGLTGELF
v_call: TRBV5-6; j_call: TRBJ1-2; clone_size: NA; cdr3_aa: ASSLRAGNGYT
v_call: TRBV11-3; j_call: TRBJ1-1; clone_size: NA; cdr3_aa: ASSLVQGDTEAF
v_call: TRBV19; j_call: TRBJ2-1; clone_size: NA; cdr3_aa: ASSMGTSGTYNEQF
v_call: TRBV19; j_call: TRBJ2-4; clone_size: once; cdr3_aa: ASSMGPPRLGRDVIQY
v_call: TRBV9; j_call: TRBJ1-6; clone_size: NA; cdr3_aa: ASSEVFYNSPLH
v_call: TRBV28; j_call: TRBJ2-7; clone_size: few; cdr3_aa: ASSLLDSSGAYEQY